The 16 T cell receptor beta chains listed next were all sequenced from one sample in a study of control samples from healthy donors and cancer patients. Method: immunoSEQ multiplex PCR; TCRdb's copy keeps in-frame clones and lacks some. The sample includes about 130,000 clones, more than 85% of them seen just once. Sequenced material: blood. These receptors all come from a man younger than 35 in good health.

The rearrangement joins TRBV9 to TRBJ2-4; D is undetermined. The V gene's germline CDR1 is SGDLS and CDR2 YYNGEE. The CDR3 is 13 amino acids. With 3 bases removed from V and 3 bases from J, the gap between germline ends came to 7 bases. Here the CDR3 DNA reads TGTGCCAGCAGCGGCGGTGGCAAAAACATTCAGTACTTC. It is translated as CASSGGGKNIQYF.

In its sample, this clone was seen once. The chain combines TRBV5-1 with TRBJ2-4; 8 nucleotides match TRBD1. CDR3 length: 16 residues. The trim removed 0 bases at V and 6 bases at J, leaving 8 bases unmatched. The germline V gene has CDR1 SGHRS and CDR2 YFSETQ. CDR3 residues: CASSLDPGGYGNIQYF. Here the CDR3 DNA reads TGCGCCAGCAGCTTGGATCCAGGGGGCTATGGAAACATTCAGTACTTC.

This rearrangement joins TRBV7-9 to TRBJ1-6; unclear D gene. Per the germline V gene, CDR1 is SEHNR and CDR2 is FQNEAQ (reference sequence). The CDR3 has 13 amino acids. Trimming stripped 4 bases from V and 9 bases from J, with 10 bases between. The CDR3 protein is CASSSDGSSPLHF. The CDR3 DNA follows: TGTGCCAGCAGCTCGGACGGGAGTTCACCCCTCCACTTT.

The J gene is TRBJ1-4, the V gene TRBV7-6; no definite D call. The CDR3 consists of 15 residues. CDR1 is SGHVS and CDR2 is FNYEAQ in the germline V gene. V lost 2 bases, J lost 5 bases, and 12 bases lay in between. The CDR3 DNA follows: TGTGCCAGCAGCTTATATCGTGATACGAATGAAAAACTGTTTTTT. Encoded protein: CASSLYRDTNEKLFF.

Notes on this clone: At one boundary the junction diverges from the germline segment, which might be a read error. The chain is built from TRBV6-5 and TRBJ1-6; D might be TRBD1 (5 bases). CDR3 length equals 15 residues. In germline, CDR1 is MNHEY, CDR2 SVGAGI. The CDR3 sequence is CASSDSLRGNSPLHF. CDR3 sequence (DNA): TGTGCCAGCAGTGACTCGTTACGGGGGAATTCACCCCTCCACTTT.

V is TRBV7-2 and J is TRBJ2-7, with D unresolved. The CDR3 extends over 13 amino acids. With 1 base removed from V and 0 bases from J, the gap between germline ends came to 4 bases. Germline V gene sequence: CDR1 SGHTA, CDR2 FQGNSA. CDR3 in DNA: TGTGCCAGCAGCTTAGAACGCTCCTACGAGCAGTACTTC. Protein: CASSLERSYEQYF.

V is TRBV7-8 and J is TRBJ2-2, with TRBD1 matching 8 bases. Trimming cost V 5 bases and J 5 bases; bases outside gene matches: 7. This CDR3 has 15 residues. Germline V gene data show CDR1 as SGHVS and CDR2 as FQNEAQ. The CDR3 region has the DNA TGTGCCAGCAGCCGACCCACAGGGGGAACCGGGGAGCTGTTTTTT. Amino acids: CASSRPTGGTGELFF.

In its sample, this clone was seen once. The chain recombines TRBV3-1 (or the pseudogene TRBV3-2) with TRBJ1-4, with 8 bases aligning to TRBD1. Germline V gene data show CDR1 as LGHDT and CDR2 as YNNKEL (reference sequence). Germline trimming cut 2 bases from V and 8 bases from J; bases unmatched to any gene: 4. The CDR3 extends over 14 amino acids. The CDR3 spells CASSQRTGMEKLFF. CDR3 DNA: TGTGCCAGCAGCCAACGGACAGGGATGGAAAAACTGTTTTTT.

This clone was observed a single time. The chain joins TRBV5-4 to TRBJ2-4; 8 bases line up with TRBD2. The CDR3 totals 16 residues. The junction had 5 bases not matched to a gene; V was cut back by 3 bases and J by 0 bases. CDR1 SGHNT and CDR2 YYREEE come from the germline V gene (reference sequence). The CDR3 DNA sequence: TGTGCCAGCAGCTCCTTAGCGGGACCAGCCAAAAACATTCAGTACTTC. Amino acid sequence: CASSSLAGPAKNIQYF.

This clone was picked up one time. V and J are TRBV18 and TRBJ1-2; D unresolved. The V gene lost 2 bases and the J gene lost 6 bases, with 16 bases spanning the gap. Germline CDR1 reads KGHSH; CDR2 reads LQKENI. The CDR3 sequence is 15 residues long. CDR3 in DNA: TGTGCCAGCTCACCAAGCTATGGTGGGAAAGATGGCTACACCTTC. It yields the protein CASSPSYGGKDGYTF.

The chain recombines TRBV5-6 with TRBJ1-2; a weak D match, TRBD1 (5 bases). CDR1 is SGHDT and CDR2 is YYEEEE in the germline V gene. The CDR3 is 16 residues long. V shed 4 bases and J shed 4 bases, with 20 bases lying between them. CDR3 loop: CASSGSGPWKGYGYTF. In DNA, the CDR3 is TGTGCCAGCAGCGGATCGGGACCCTGGAAAGGCTATGGCTACACCTTC. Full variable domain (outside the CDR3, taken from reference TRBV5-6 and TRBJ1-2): DAGVTQSPTHLIKTRGQQVTLRCSPKSGHDTVSWYQQALGQGPQFIFQYYEEEERQRGNFPDRFSGHQFPNYSSELNVNALLLGDSALYLCASSGSGPWKGYGYTFGSGTRLTVV.

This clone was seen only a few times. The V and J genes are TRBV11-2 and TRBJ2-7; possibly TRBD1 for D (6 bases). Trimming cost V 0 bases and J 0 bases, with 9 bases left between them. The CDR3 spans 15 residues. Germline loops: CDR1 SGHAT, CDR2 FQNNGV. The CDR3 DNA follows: TGTGCCAGCAGCTTAGAGGGGGCAACCTCCTACGAGCAGTACTTC. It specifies CASSLEGATSYEQYF.

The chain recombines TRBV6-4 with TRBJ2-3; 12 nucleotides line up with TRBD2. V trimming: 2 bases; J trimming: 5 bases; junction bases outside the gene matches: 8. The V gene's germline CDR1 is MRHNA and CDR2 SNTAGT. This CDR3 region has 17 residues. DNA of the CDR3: TGTGCCAGCAGTGACCCTAGCGGGGGGGCCGGTGAAGATACGCAGTATTTT. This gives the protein CASSDPSGGAGEDTQYF.

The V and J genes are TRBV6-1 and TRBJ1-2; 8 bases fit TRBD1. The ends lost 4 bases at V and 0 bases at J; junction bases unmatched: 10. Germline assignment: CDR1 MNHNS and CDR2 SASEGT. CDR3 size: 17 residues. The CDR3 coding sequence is TGTGCCAGCAGTGGAATGGGACAGGCCACTCCTAACTATGGCTACACCTTC. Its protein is CASSGMGQATPNYGYTF.

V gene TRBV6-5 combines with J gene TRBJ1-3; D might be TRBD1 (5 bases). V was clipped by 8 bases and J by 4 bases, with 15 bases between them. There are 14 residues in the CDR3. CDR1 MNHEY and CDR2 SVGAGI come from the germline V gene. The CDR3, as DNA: TGTGCCAGCTCGCCGCAGAGGGGCGGAAACACCATATATTTT. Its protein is CASSPQRGGNTIYF.

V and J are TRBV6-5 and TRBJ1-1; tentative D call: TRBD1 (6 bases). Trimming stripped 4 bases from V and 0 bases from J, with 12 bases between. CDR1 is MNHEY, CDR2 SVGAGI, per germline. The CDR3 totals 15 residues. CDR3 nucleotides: TGTGCCAGCAGTTCCACCGGGACATTGAACACTGAAGCTTTCTTT. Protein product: CASSSTGTLNTEAFF.